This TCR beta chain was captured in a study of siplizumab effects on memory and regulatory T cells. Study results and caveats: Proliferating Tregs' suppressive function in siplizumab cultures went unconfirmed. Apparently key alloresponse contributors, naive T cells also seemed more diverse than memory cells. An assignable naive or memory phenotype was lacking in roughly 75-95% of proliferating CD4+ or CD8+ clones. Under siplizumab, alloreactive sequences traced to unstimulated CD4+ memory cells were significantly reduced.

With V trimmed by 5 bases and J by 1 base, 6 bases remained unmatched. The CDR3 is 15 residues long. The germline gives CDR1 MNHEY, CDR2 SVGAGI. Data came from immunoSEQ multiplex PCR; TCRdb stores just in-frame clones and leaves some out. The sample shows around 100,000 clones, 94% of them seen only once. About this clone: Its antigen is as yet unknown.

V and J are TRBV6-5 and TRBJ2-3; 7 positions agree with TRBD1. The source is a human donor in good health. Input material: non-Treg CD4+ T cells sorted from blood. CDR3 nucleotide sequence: TGTGCCAGCAGTCCCAGGGGGTACGGCACAGATACGCAGTATTTT. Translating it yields CASSPRGYGTDTQYF.